One sample yielded the 20 T cell receptor beta chains listed below, sequenced in a study of CD8+ T cells in alopecia areata. The treatment is: oral pan-JAK inhibitor, 5-10 mg twice daily. Extracted from the samples, RNA was reverse transcribed into cDNA to serve as the sequencing template. TCRdb keeps only in-frame clones here, not all; method: immunoSEQ multiplex PCR. The sample lists 98,000 or so clones; 61% were seen once. This specimen was CD8+ T cells sorted from blood, taken at week 4, from a patient treated with tofacitinib. The receptors were sampled from a human donor with alopecia areata.

The chain recombines TRBV6-5 with TRBJ1-1; D remains ambiguous. V shed 7 bases and J shed 0 bases, with 9 bases lying between them. The CDR3 spans 13 residues. CDR1 is MNHEY, CDR2 SVGAGI, per germline. CDR3 in DNA: TGTGCCAGCACTTTGAGCATGAACACTGAAGCTTTCTTT. Protein sequence: CASTLSMNTEAFF.

The gene calls are TRBV11-2 and TRBJ2-5, with TRBD1 as a possible D gene (6 bases). Trimming left V 4 bases short and J 1 base short, with 16 bases between. CDR3 length: 16 residues. Germline V lookup: CDR1 SGHAT, CDR2 FQNNGV. CDR3 region: CASSSPARTAQETQYF. CDR3 coding DNA: TGTGCCAGCAGCTCACCCGCCCGGACAGCCCAAGAGACCCAGTACTTC.

J is TRBJ2-5 and V is TRBV5-4; weak D call: TRBD1 (6 bases). The CDR3 has 14 amino acids. Trimming pared 2 bases from V and 1 base from J, leaving 9 bases between. Germline CDR1 reads SGHNT; CDR2 reads YYREEE (reference sequence). CDR3 nucleotide sequence: TGTGCCAGCAGCTTAGAAGGGGGCCAAGAGACCCAGTACTTC. Its protein product is CASSLEGGQETQYF.

This clone was picked up a small number of times. The chain recombines TRBV7-9 with TRBJ1-2, with a weak D call TRBD1 (5 bases). The CDR3 runs 16 residues. In germline, CDR1 is SEHNR, CDR2 FQNEAQ (reference sequence). With 1 base removed from V and 1 base from J, the gap between germline ends came to 13 bases. CDR3 in DNA: TGTGCCAGCAGCTTAGGACCGACGCAGGGTAACTATGGCTACACCTTC. Translating gives CASSLGPTQGNYGYTF.

The rearrangement links TRBV6-5 to TRBJ1-1; D remains unclear. The V gene's germline CDR1 is MNHEY and CDR2 SVGAGI. The CDR3 is 14 amino acids. V gave up 4 bases and J gave up 7 bases, with 16 bases separating them. The CDR3: CASSSSSTQFEAFF. CDR3 in DNA: TGTGCCAGCAGTTCCTCGTCGACTCAGTTTGAAGCTTTCTTT.

The chain recombines TRBV9 with TRBJ1-4, with D unresolved. Germline CDR1 is SGDLS and CDR2 is YYNGEE. The CDR3 extends over 14 amino acids. The V and J ends lost 4 bases and 1 base respectively, with 8 bases between them. CDR3 protein: CASSLGGTNEKLFF. In nucleotides, the CDR3 is TGTGCCAGCAGCCTAGGTGGAACTAATGAAAAACTGTTTTTT. Full variable domain (missing parts from reference TRBV9 and TRBJ1-4): DSGVTQTPKHLITATGQRVTLRCSPRSGDLSVYWYQQSLDQGLQFLIQYYNGEERAKGNILERFSAQQFPDLHSELNLSSLELGDSALYFCASSLGGTNEKLFFGSGTQLSVL.

The V and J genes are TRBV25-1 and TRBJ2-7; possible D gene TRBD2, 5 bases. This CDR3 has 15 residues. Trimming cost V 0 bases and J 5 bases, with 14 bases left between them. Germline loops: CDR1 MGHDK, CDR2 SYGVNS. The DNA of the CDR3 is TGTGCCAGCAGTGAATATCGGCGGGTCAGCCACGAGCAGTACTTC. Translating it yields CASSEYRRVSHEQYF.

The J gene is TRBJ2-5, the V gene TRBV7-9; D possibly corresponds to TRBD1 (5 bases). The CDR3 length is 14 residues. The germline V and J ends were trimmed by 5 bases and 5 bases, with 15 bases remaining between them. Germline V gives CDR1 SEHNR, CDR2 FQNEAQ (reference sequence). CDR3 sequence (DNA): TGTGCCAGCAGCGAACAGGAATTTTACGAGACCCAGTACTTC. Protein product: CASSEQEFYETQYF.

The J gene is TRBJ2-7, the V gene TRBV27; 7 positions agree with TRBD2. Per germline, CDR1 MNHEY and CDR2 SMNVEV (reference sequence). V dropped 3 bases and J dropped 4; count of bases not matched to a gene: 9. This CDR3 region has 15 residues. The CDR3, as DNA: TGTGCCAGCAGTTTGGCTAGCGGCGGCTTGTACGAGCAGTACTTC. This sequence encodes CASSLASGGLYEQYF.

The table lists this clone with a few counts. This chain uses TRBV5-1 with TRBJ1-1; tentative D call: TRBD1 (5 bases). CDR1 is SGHRS, CDR2 YFSETQ, per germline. The CDR3 consists of 18 residues. Trimming removed 0 bases at V and 0 bases at J, with 18 bases between. The CDR3 nucleotides are TGCGCCAGCAGCTTGGCCCCTAGGGGCCCGCAAGTGAACACTGAAGCTTTCTTT. This gives the protein CASSLAPRGPQVNTEAFF.

This CDR3 is CAPEAGLDTQYF. CDR3 nucleotide sequence: TGTGCCCCCGAGGCAGGGCTAGATACGCAGTATTTT. The gene calls are TRBV10-3 and TRBJ2-3; possibly TRBD1 for D (5 bases). The CDR3 contains 12 residues. The germline V and J ends were trimmed by 11 bases and 5 bases, with 14 bases remaining between them. Germline CDR1 and CDR2: ENHRY and SYGVKD.

This chain joins TRBV13 and TRBJ1-1, with 8 nucleotides matching TRBD1. Germline V CDR1 and CDR2: PRHDT, FYEKMQ (reference sequence). The CDR3 length is 15 residues. With 5 bases clipped from V and 2 bases from J, the junction kept 7 bases outside the gene matches. CDR3 DNA: TGTGCCAGCAGCCAGGATGGGACAGGCAACACTGAAGCTTTCTTT. Translated: CASSQDGTGNTEAFF.

The V call is TRBV6-6, the J call TRBJ2-1, with D unresolved. Trimming removed 4 bases at V and 0 bases at J, with 10 bases between. CDR3 length: 15 amino acids. Germline V gives CDR1 MNHNY, CDR2 SVGAGI (reference sequence). The CDR3 here is CASSSDLSSYNEQFF. The DNA for the CDR3 is TGTGCCAGCAGTTCCGACTTATCCTCCTACAATGAGCAGTTCTTC.

V is TRBV4-3 and J is TRBJ2-5; D uncertain. V lost 0 bases and J lost 5, with 7 bases in between. CDR3 length: 13 amino acids. From germline, CDR1 is LGHNA and CDR2 YSLEER. For the CDR3, the DNA is TGCGCCAGCAGCCAAGAGAGAGCGGAGACCCAGTACTTC. Translating it yields CASSQERAETQYF.

This clone has a handful of counts. V gene TRBV29-1 combines with J gene TRBJ2-1, with D maybe TRBD1 (5 bases). V was pared by 0 bases and J by 0 bases, with 12 bases between. This CDR3 comprises 16 residues. Germline V gives CDR1 SQVTM, CDR2 ANQGSEA. CDR3 region: CSVEDRRTSSYNEQFF. In nucleotides, the CDR3 is TGCAGCGTTGAAGATCGAAGGACAAGCTCCTACAATGAGCAGTTCTTC.

The chain carries TRBV7-4 and TRBJ2-3, with 11 bases lining up with TRBD2. The junction had 3 bases not matched to a gene; V was cut back by 1 base and J by 0 bases. Per the germline V gene, CDR1 is SGHVT and CDR2 is SQSDAQ. This CDR3 comprises 17 residues. The CDR3 reads CASSLGGTSGSTDTQYF. CDR3 DNA: TGTGCCAGCAGCTTAGGAGGGACTAGCGGAAGCACAGATACGCAGTATTTT.

The chain links TRBV6-5 to TRBJ1-1; D unresolved. The CDR3 spans 13 residues. CDR1 and CDR2 from the germline V gene are MNHEY and SVGAGI. V lost 7 bases and J 3 bases, leaving 12 bases between the germline ends. CDR3 nucleotides: TGTGCCAGCACCATTGACCGGTACACTGAAGCTTTCTTT. Amino acids: CASTIDRYTEAFF.

The rearrangement links TRBV5-4 to TRBJ2-5, with no clear D. Germline V gives CDR1 SGHNT, CDR2 YYREEE (reference sequence). The CDR3 contains 13 residues. Trimming stripped 2 bases from V and 2 bases from J, with 7 bases between. The CDR3 spells CASSLLEQETQYF. The CDR3 bases are TGTGCCAGCAGCTTACTCGAGCAAGAGACCCAGTACTTC.

This chain joins TRBV7-9 and TRBJ2-7; D is uncertain. CDR1 SEHNR and CDR2 FQNEAQ come from the germline V gene (reference sequence). V dropped 2 bases and J dropped 2 bases, with 7 bases sitting between them. The CDR3 totals 13 residues. The CDR3 here is CASSLSQTYEQYF. As DNA, the CDR3 is TGTGCCAGCAGCTTATCCCAGACCTACGAGCAGTACTTC.

The chain employs TRBV30 and TRBJ2-3; maybe TRBD2 (6 bases). The CDR3 consists of 14 residues. Trimming took 5 bases from V and 1 from J, leaving 13 bases between them. Germline values: CDR1 GTSNPN, CDR2 SVGIG (reference sequence). CDR3 sequence: CAWVAGLGTDTQYF. The CDR3 DNA reads TGTGCCTGGGTGGCGGGACTCGGCACAGATACGCAGTATTTT.